This T cell receptor beta chain was found in a study of CD8+ T cells in alopecia areata. RNA, once extracted, was reverse transcribed into cDNA for use as the sequencing template. Here immunoSEQ multiplex PCR was the method, and the copy in TCRdb shows in-frame clones only, minus some. In the table there are roughly 100,000 clones, 60% of which are singletons. Per the germline V gene, CDR1 is SSHAT and CDR2 is FNYEAQ (reference sequence). This CDR3 spans 19 amino acids. V trimming: 5 bases; J trimming: 7 bases; junction bases outside the gene matches: 18. Treatment in this sample: oral pan-JAK inhibitor, 5-10 mg twice daily.

Sequenced material: CD8+ T cells sorted from blood, taken between weeks 55 and 65, from a patient treated with tofacitinib. The V gene is TRBV7-7, the J gene TRBJ2-2; 11 bases align to TRBD2. This receptor was obtained from a human donor with alopecia areata. Here the CDR3 reads CASSPPKTLAGEHIGELFF. The CDR3, as DNA: TGTGCCAGCAGCCCACCAAAGACACTAGCGGGGGAACATATCGGGGAGCTGTTTTTT.